Listed below are T cell receptor beta chains from one sample, sequenced in a study of shared clonotypes between healthy human individuals. Assay used: immunoSEQ multiplex PCR; TCRdb lists only in-frame clones, some missing. The table lists 730,000 or so clones, around 72% of them singletons. Specimen: memory CD4+ T cells sorted from blood. These receptors originate from a woman aged 30 to 39 in good health. CDR3s leave out the opening cysteine and the closing phenylalanine or tryptophan.

TRBV6-1	TRBJ1-2	11	ASSPDSHGGYT
TRBV7-8	TRBJ2-7	13	ASSLPQSGNDEQY
TRBV6-4	TRBJ2-3	12	ASSDGRYTDTQY
TRBV10-1	TRBJ2-7	10	ASSERAYEQY
TRBV10-3	TRBJ2-7	14	AISESKDRVGYEQY
TRBV5-1	TRBJ2-4	13	ASSLGESPQGIQY
TRBV18	TRBJ1-1	11	ASSPGRNTEAF
TRBV25-1	TRBJ1-3	12	ASRGADMGNTIY
TRBV25-1	TRBJ1-5	13	ASSEPGTDHQPQH
TRBV27	TRBJ2-5	13	ASSPALAGGETQY
TRBV5-1	TRBJ2-1	14	ASSLVGLAGMDEQF
TRBV9	TRBJ1-3	12	ASSARSSGNTIY
TRBV18	TRBJ2-1	13	ASSPLGQGAYEQF
TRBV5-4	TRBJ1-2	10	ASSLEYYGYT
TRBV29-1	TRBJ1-2	12	SVAGWGLHYGYT
TRBV13	TRBJ2-6	13	ASSLNLLGANVLT
TRBV7-8	TRBJ2-7	14	ASSLAWGATSYEQY
TRBV2	TRBJ2-7	12	ASTNGWGSYEQY
TRBV28	TRBJ2-7	12	ASSPSRGVGEQY
TRBV19	TRBJ1-5	12	ASSNQGFNQPQH
TRBV9	TRBJ2-7	10	ASSGSIYEQY
TRBV7-2	TRBJ1-5	10	ASSLFGQPQH
TRBV2	TRBJ2-5	14	ASSDPGQGSGETQY
TRBV10-2	TRBJ2-7	11	ASSERTSLKQY